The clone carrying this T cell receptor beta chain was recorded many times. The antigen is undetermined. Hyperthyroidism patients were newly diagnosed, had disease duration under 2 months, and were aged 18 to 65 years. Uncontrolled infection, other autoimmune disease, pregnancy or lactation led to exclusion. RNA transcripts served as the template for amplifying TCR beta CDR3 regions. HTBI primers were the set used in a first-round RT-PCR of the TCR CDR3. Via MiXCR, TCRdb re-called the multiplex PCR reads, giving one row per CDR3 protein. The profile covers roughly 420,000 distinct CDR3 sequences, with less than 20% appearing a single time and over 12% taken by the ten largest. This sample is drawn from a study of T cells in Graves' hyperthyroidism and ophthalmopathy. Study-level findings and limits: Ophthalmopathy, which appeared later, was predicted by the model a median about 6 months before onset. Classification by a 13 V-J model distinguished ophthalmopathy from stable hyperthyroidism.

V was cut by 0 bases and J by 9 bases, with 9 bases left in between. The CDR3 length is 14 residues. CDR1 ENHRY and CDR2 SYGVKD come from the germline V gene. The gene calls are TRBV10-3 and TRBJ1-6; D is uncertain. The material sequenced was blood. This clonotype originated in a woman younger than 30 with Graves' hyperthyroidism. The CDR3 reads CAISESTMSSPLHF. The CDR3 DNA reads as TGTGCCATCAGTGAGTCGACGATGAGTTCACCCCTCCACTTT.